This T cell receptor beta chain derives from a study of cytomegalovirus exposure and HLA in healthy donors listed by TCRdb under 2017. At the level of the whole study: An earlier analysis of under 600 of the donors reported 250 to 300 Gb of sequence data and more than 90 million unique TCR beta sequences from about 200 million T cells. Roughly 300 gigabases of sequencing data and tens of millions of unique TCR sequences made up an early release that covered approximately 650 HLA-typed donors. Among the roughly 390 genotyped donors, around 81% belonged to the genetic ancestry cluster associated with self-reported Caucasian donors. The study aimed to test whether cataloging public T cell receptors could reveal signatures of past pathogen exposure. The T cell repertoires of some 700 subjects were profiled by immunosequencing and related to cytomegalovirus serostatus. In addition to the first cohort of roughly 700 subjects, a separate validation cohort of approximately 120 different subjects was used. The study combined high-throughput TCR immunosequencing, statistical association of individual TCRs with disease status, and machine learning to predict cytomegalovirus infection status. A later analysis re-analyzed previously published TCR beta repertoires from roughly 600 donors and added high-resolution HLA genotyping to study TCR occurrence patterns. The later analysis used no new phenotypic data to find candidate immune exposures, relying instead on TCR beta sequences and their occurrence across donors. In an earlier analysis of roughly 600 of the donors, high-throughput TCR beta sequencing was used to judge whether each TCR beta V gene segment behaved as functional or pseudogenic. Donor age, sex, ethnicity and CMV serostatus were compiled together with the repertoire data. A later genetic analysis took genome-wide SNP genotypes for about 55% of the roughly 670 donors and used that subset as a discovery cohort. All discovery cohort repertoires had been generated using a single sequencing platform. HLA typing covered class I and class II loci at four-digit resolution. The number of typed donors differed by locus: roughly 629-630 for A, B, C, DRB1 and DQB1; 522 for DQA1; 606 for DPA1; and some 450 for DPB1. A handful of DR-DQ haplotypes were treated as single units for association and clustering because of strong linkage in the cohort. Among around 400 genotyped donors of the cohort, an average of 235,054 unique TCR beta nucleotide sequences were sequenced per donor, 15% to 20% of them non-productive.

In total, approximately 700 healthy bone marrow donors made up the cohort. All cohort members were sampled while nominally healthy, although unrecorded immune exposures were likely present. The donor tested CMV seronegative and was one of the 352 seronegative cohort members. A peripheral blood sample was provided by each donor, and peripheral blood mononuclear cells were used for TCR beta sequencing. Genomic DNA was extracted from the blood cell samples with the Qiagen DNeasy Blood Extraction Kit. What the work shows at the level of the full study, not this receptor alone: In a later analysis, TCR association rates were found to vary across HLA loci, with the most associated TCRs seen for DRB1 alleles and the fewest for HLA-C alleles. Most TCR sequences were observed very rarely across donors, whereas some public TCRs were present in many individuals. In a later analysis, some 17,000 TCR beta sequences were associated with specific HLA alleles at a false discovery rate of 0.05. According to a later genetic analysis, donors in an Asian-associated ancestry cluster had fewer N-insertions in productive TCRs than the roughly 700-donor mean. Because some donors lacked HLA typing at each locus, the association tests relied only on the typed subset. This cohort had only TCR beta chains sequenced, and the lack of alpha or paired-chain data limited which features could be detected. In an earlier analysis of some 550 of the donors, most TCR beta V segments were observed in productive rearrangements about 87% or about 30% of the time, broadly matching IMGT annotations. An association between a missense DCLRE1C variant and V-gene and J-gene trimming of TCR beta chains was found in a later genetic analysis and replicated in an independent cohort. According to a later analysis, most CMV-associated TCR beta chains appeared to be HLA-restricted, and the HLA associations seemed to be driven largely by CMV exposure. The study gave a list of 150 to 200 TCR beta chains associated with cytomegalovirus. The sequencing pipeline was judged likely to have produced a cluster of highly shared sequence variants as a technical artifact. In vitro tests confirmed that three of the cytomegalovirus-associated TCR beta chains recognize cytomegalovirus antigens. Compared with equally common non-associated chains, HLA-associated TCR beta chains in a later analysis were more clonally expanded and had lower generation probabilities. When HLA alleles, especially DR and DQ, strongly co-occurred, attributing TCR associations to individual alleles was difficult. Immune exposure information for the cohort was limited to CMV serostatus. Correlated functional status among segregating V segments might be attributable to linkage disequilibrium, but an unknown experimental factor could not be ruled out. According to a later analysis, parvovirus B19, influenza, CMV and Epstein-Barr virus appeared linked to several top co-occurrence clusters. A further reported finding was that TCR beta sequences accurately predicted the HLA-A and HLA-B alleles for most subjects in the first cohort. About 17 rarely observed V segments, including chromosome 9 orphons, were excluded from the earlier analysis of several hundred of the donors because counts were too low. The presence/absence analyses assumed that sequencing depth was roughly uniform across donors, and that assumption may not be true. Cytomegalovirus status was reported to be diagnosed by the classifier with high specificity and sensitivity in both the original and validation cohorts. The authors suggested that the approach could potentially be generalized to other disease states and immunological phenotypes.

This clone was detected a few times. Its antigen is still unknown. Base qualities are not at hand, and no much larger clone is one base apart. Library method: the immunoSEQ multiplex PCR assay. For the multiplex PCR, a mixture combining 60 forward primers for TCR Vbeta segments and 13 reverse primers for TCR Jbeta segments was used. The CDR3 region of rearranged TCR beta genes was amplified from genomic DNA with a multiplex PCR assay. The amplified TCR beta libraries were sequenced on the Illumina HiSeq System as 87-base-pair reads. In the original analysis: A later analysis counted around 72 million unique TCR beta chains across the 600 to 850 repertoires, and around 9.9 million of these chains were shared by at least two donors. Raw reads were error-corrected and collapsed into unique sequences by a nearest-neighbor algorithm in which closely related sequences were merged to remove PCR and sequencing errors. V, D and J gene segments were assigned by aligning CDR3 sequences to IMGT reference sequences. Each retained sequence needed at least a six-nucleotide match to both a V gene segment and a J gene segment. A rearrangement counted as productive if the CDR3 had no stop codons and remained in frame with V and J, and every other rearrangement counted as non-productive. CDR3 was defined according to IMGT convention as the region running from the second conserved V-encoded cysteine to the conserved J-encoded phenylalanine. Sequences without an unambiguous match to a single V gene segment were excluded from the earlier analysis of approximately 600 of the donors. In an earlier analysis of around 600 of the donors, V segments were called functional above 56.7% productive rearrangements and were called segregating when the between-donor standard deviation exceeded 5%. To diagnose cytomegalovirus status from the catalog of TCR beta chain sequences, a statistical classification framework was built. A later analysis assigned V and J genes by comparing TCR nucleotide sequences with IMGT/GENE-DB human TR gene sequences. A later analysis assigned CDR3 sequences and most-parsimonious VDJ recombination scenarios with the TCRdist pipeline. In a later analysis, each TCR beta chain was defined by its CDR3 amino acid sequence together with its V-gene family, and reads without a unique V-gene family were excluded. To address suspected cross-contamination and a sequencing artifact, a later analysis removed around 600 highly shared, low-generation-probability nucleotide sequences. In a later analysis, a clonal expansion index was calculated for each public chain from normalized within-repertoire ranks of inferred template counts. In a later analysis, generation probabilities were computed with a VDJ recombination model fitted to out-of-frame rearrangements, and the resulting probabilities were checked against IGoR. In a later analysis, TCR-TCR, TCR-HLA and TCR-CMV co-occurrence was scored with hypergeometric tests, and a repertoire-size bias correction was applied to TCR pairs. A later analysis estimated false discovery rates by permuting HLA or CMV assignments 20 times. In a later analysis, co-occurring TCRs were grouped using DBSCAN, with TCRdist sequence similarity added in when clustering inside HLA-allele-positive subsets. Repertoires with fewer than 30,000 or more than 120,000 public chains were left out of co-occurrence clustering, as were five repertoires with anomalous nucleotide sharing. Here the immuneACCESS table is served through TCRdb, limited to in-frame sequences with V and J called. Missing clones are a known gap in these copies; in checked studies unresolved V genes cover under half, and the rest lacks a known reason. For V, J and clone size, that table is used; D and trimming come from the DNA. The sample data list 120,000 or so clones, and roughly four fifths of these were observed just once. The ten largest account for roughly 6.3% of the sample.

The sample consisted of PBMCs. This sequence originates from a middle-aged woman in good health and CMV-seronegative.

The DNA is TGTGCCAGCAGTTTATCGTACGGACAGGGATGGGTCGCCGGGGAGCTGTTTTTT. The encoded protein is CASSLSYGQGWVAGELFF. The receptor chain draws on TRBV27 and TRBJ2-2, with 8 bases matching TRBD1. V and J are trimmed by 0 bases and 6 bases, and the gene matches miss 12 bases of the junction. The cysteine opens and the phenylalanine closes a CDR3 of 18 amino acids. The retained sequence is limited to the CDR3, 54 bases, with the frame set at the first base. Sequences MNHEY (CDR1) and SMNVEV (CDR2) are obtained from the germline V gene (reference sequence).